This T cell receptor (beta chain) emerged from a study of a mutant IDH1 vaccine in newly diagnosed glioma. In the study overall: Most had both radiotherapy and temozolomide beforehand; others had only one.

Germline V gene data show CDR1 as MNHEY and CDR2 as SMNVEV (reference sequence). This CDR3 is 15 amino acids long. The trim removed 4 bases at V and 1 base at J, leaving 6 bases unmatched. Sequenced by immunoSEQ multiplex PCR; TCRdb stores in-frame clones only, minus some. The sample yields around 100,000 clones, about 90% seen once. With regard to this clone: Its antigen remains unknown.

The time point denotes: week 11, during vaccination. All doses held 300 ug of mutant IDH1 20-mer peptide, with topical imiquimod. This sample comprised PBMCs, obtained from a glioma patient whose treatment included an IDH1 peptide vaccine. The origin of this receptor is a woman between 45 and 65 years old with glioma. V usage is TRBV27 and J usage is TRBJ2-7, with 8 bases matching TRBD2. CDR3 bases: TGTGCCAGCAGTTACACTAGCGGAGTATCCTACGAGCAGTACTTC. Translation: CASSYTSGVSYEQYF.